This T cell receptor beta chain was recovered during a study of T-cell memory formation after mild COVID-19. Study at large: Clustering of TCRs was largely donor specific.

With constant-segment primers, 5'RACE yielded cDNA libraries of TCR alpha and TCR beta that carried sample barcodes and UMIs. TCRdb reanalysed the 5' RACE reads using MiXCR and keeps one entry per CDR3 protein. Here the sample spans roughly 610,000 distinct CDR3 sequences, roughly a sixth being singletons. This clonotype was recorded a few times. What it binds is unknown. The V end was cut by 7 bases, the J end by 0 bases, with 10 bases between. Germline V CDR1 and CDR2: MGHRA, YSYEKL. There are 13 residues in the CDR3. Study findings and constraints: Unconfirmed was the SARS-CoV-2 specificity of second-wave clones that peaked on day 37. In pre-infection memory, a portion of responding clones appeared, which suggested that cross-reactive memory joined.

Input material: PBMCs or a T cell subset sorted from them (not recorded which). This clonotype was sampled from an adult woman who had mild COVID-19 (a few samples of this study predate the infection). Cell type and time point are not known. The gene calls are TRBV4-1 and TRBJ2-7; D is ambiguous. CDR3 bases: TGCGCCAGCAAAGCTTCCAGCTCCTACGAGCAGTACTTC. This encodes CASKASSSYEQYF.